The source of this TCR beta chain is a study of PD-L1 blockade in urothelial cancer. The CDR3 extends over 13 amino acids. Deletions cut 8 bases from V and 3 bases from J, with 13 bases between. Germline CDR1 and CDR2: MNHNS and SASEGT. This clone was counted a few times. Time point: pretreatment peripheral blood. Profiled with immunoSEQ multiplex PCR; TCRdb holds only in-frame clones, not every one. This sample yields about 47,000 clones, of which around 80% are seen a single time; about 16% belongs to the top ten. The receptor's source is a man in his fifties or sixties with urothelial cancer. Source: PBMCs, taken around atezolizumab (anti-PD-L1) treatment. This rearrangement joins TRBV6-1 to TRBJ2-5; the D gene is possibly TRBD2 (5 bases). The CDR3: CASGLPGKETQYF. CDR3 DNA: TGTGCCAGCGGTCTCCCGGGGAAAGAGACCCAGTACTTC.